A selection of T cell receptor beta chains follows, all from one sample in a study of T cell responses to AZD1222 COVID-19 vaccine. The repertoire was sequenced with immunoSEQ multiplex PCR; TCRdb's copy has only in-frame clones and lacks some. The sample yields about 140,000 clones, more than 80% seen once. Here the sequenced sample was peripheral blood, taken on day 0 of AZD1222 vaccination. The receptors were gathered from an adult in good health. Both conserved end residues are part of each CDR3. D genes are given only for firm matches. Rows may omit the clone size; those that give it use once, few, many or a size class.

CDR3 DNA: TGTGCCAGCACCCAGGGGCCACAGAATTCACCCCTCCACTTT; CDR3 protein: CASTQGPQNSPLHF; clone size: .; D gene: .; J gene: TRBJ1-6; CDR3 length: 14; V gene: TRBV3-1/TRBV3-2
CDR3 DNA: TGCGCCAGCAGCCCGCGGGGGCCAGGCGCTAATGAAAAACTGTTTTTT; CDR3 protein: CASSPRGPGANEKLFF; clone size: .; D gene: .; J gene: TRBJ1-4; CDR3 length: 16; V gene: TRBV4-3
CDR3 DNA: TGTGCCAGCAGTTACGGGGCCCTGATCACAGATACGCAGTATTTT; CDR3 protein: CASSYGALITDTQYF; clone size: .; D gene: .; J gene: TRBJ2-3; CDR3 length: 15; V gene: TRBV6-2/TRBV6-3
CDR3 DNA: TGTGCCAGCAGCTTGGGGACGCCCCTCACCTACAATGAGCAGTTCTTC; CDR3 protein: CASSLGTPLTYNEQFF; clone size: .; D gene: .; J gene: TRBJ2-1; CDR3 length: 16; V gene: TRBV5-6
CDR3 DNA: TGCAGCGTTGTCGGCATCTACGAGCAGTACTTC; CDR3 protein: CSVVGIYEQYF; clone size: .; D gene: .; J gene: TRBJ2-7; CDR3 length: 11; V gene: TRBV29-1
CDR3 DNA: TGCGCCAGCAGCCAATCGACGGGGTCCACCTACGAGCAGTACTTC; CDR3 protein: CASSQSTGSTYEQYF; clone size: once; D gene: .; J gene: TRBJ2-7; CDR3 length: 15; V gene: TRBV4-3
CDR3 DNA: TGTGCCAGCAGTCTTCGTTCAGGGGGTGTTTACGAGCAGTACTTC; CDR3 protein: CASSLRSGGVYEQYF; clone size: .; D gene: TRBD1; J gene: TRBJ2-7; CDR3 length: 15; V gene: TRBV27
CDR3 DNA: TGTGCCAGCAGCGCTGACAGGGGGCGCGCATACGAGCAGTACTTC; CDR3 protein: CASSADRGRAYEQYF; clone size: .; D gene: TRBD1; J gene: TRBJ2-7; CDR3 length: 15; V gene: TRBV6-5
CDR3 DNA: TGTGCCAGCAGCGTAGGAGTTGAGGGGAGACAGTACTTC; CDR3 protein: CASSVGVEGRQYF; clone size: .; D gene: .; J gene: TRBJ2-5; CDR3 length: 13; V gene: TRBV9
CDR3 DNA: TGCGCCAGCAGCTTCCCGGGGACTAGCCAAGAGACCCAGTACTTC; CDR3 protein: CASSFPGTSQETQYF; clone size: .; D gene: TRBD2; J gene: TRBJ2-5; CDR3 length: 15; V gene: TRBV5-1
CDR3 DNA: TGTGCCAGCAGCTTCGGGTTGGGGGAAGGCGAGCAGTACTTC; CDR3 protein: CASSFGLGEGEQYF; clone size: .; D gene: .; J gene: TRBJ2-7; CDR3 length: 14; V gene: TRBV7-2
CDR3 DNA: TGTGCCAGCAGCTTAGCCGCTAGGACTAGCGGGGGGGCGGACGAGCAGTACTTC; CDR3 protein: CASSLAARTSGGADEQYF; clone size: .; D gene: TRBD2; J gene: TRBJ2-7; CDR3 length: 18; V gene: TRBV7-2